The clone carrying this TCR beta chain was observed many times. Its antigen is as yet unknown. This record belongs to a study of T cell repertoires in cytomegalovirus infection. The overall study: A matching HLA type, together with CMV infection, was signaled by public TCR beta signatures. Whole-study results and caveats: The ex vivo response showed dominance by HLA-C-restricted CMV-specific TCR beta clonotypes. Pooled public TCR beta family frequency picked out CMV carriers with the relevant HLA.

TCRdb itself ran the reads through MiXCR, one entry per CDR3 protein. The data show about 260,000 distinct CDR3 sequences, 8% to 9.5% seen once. Germline V gene sequence: CDR1 SGHTA, CDR2 FQGNSA. The CDR3 is 15 amino acids. Trimming removed 2 bases at V and 4 bases at J, with 14 bases between. The chain uses TRBV7-2 and TRBJ1-1; D might be TRBD1 (5 bases). The sequencing input was PBMCs. This TCR derives from a human donor in good health (CMV status not recorded). Some clones in this sample may be carry-over from other donors' samples. The CDR3 region is CASSLRGASGTEAFF. CDR3 in DNA: TGTGCCAGCAGCTTAAGAGGGGCTTCGGGCACTGAAGCTTTCTTT. The entire variable domain, with the rest obtained from reference TRBV7-2 and TRBJ1-1, is as follows: GAGVSQSPSNKVTEKGKDVELRCDPISGHTALYWYRQSLGQGLEFLIYFQGNSAPDKSGLPSDRFSAERTGGSVSTLTIQRTQQEDSAVYLCASSLRGASGTEAFFGQGTRLTVV.